Following are 32 T cell receptor beta chains from one sample sequenced in a study of metastatic and nonmetastatic thyroid tumors. Ahead of thyroid surgery, no patient had received treatment of any kind. TCRdb reprocessed the PCR reads via MiXCR. Among about 92,000 clones, approximately 15% were seen once, and the ten largest hold 3% to 4.5%. The sample comprised blood. All receptors derive from a female donor with papillary thyroid cancer or a benign thyroid nodule (not recorded which). Some clones in this sample may be carry-over from other donors' samples.

This clone was found many times. This CDR3 reads CASSELGGVNEQFF. The CDR3 nucleotides are TGCGCCAGCAGTGAGCTCGGTGGTGTCAATGAGCAGTTCTTC. The V and J genes are TRBV10-2 and TRBJ2-1; D unresolved. V lost 2 bases and J 6 bases, leaving 11 bases between the germline ends. CDR1 WSHSY and CDR2 SAAADI come from the germline V gene. The CDR3 extends over 14 amino acids.

This clone was counted ten times or more. Here the CDR3 reads CASSYSSPGQGGYEQYF. CDR3 DNA sequence: TGTGCCAGCAGTTACTCCTCACCGGGACAGGGAGGTTACGAGCAGTACTTC. V gene TRBV6-5 combines with J gene TRBJ2-7; TRBD1 agrees at 9 bases. This CDR3 is 17 amino acids long. Trimming at V came to 0 bases and at J to 4 bases, leaving 10 bases not matched to a gene. Per the germline V gene, CDR1 is MNHEY and CDR2 is SVGAGI.

This clone was detected ten times or more. The V gene is TRBV7-6, the J gene TRBJ1-4; perhaps TRBD1 as D (5 bases). V lost 5 bases, J lost 8 bases, and 18 bases lay in between. CDR3 length equals 15 residues. The germline CDR1 and CDR2 sequences are SGHVS and FNYEAQ. CDR3 region: CASSPRSGFGEKLFF. The CDR3 bases are TGTGCCAGCAGCCCACGTTCAGGGTTCGGGGAAAAACTGTTTTTT. The full variable domain, completed using reference TRBV7-6 and TRBJ1-4, is GAGVSQSPRYKVTKRGQDVALRCDPISGHVSLYWYRQALGQGPEFLTYFNYEAQQDKSGLPNDRFSAERPEGSISTLTIQRTEQRDSAMYRCASSPRSGFGEKLFFGSGTQLSVL.

Note on this clone: One base away lies a much larger clone, so this may be a sequencing read error. Different DNA sequences within this sample yield the same CDR3. This chain joins TRBV9 and TRBJ2-1; tentatively, D is TRBD2 (5 bases). V was shortened by 3 bases and J by 7 bases, with 5 bases between the two germline ends. CDR3 length equals 11 residues. Germline V gene data show CDR1 as SGDLS and CDR2 as YYNGEE. As DNA, the CDR3 is TGTGCCAGCAGCGCGGGAAATGAGCAGTTCTTC. Protein sequence: CASSAGNEQFF.

The V gene is TRBV6-1, the J gene TRBJ2-3; 11 nucleotides align to TRBD2. Looked up from germline, CDR1 is MNHNS and CDR2 is SASEGT. J lost 4 bases, V lost 8 bases, and 5 bases had no gene match. The CDR3 contains 14 residues. The CDR3 reads CASGTLAGADTQYF. CDR3 nucleotide sequence: TGTGCCAGCGGTACACTAGCGGGAGCAGATACGCAGTATTTT.

This clone was picked up a small number of times. Possible read error: a much larger clone is one base away. At the DNA level, this CDR3 is encoded by other sequences in the same sample as well. The rearrangement joins TRBV4-1 to TRBJ1-2; 10 bases fit TRBD1. The ends lost 3 bases at V and 7 bases at J; junction bases unmatched: 5. CDR1 and CDR2 from the germline V gene are MGHRA and YSYEKL. The CDR3 has 14 amino acids. As DNA, the CDR3 is TGCGCCAGCAGCCAGGCGACAGGGGGCTTTGGCTACACCTTC. It yields the protein CASSQATGGFGYTF.

Comments on this clone: A read error may be the cause here, since a much bigger clone is one base away. The gene calls are TRBV6-2 or TRBV6-3 and TRBJ2-2; 9 positions agree with TRBD1. CDR3 length equals 17 residues. Per germline, CDR1 MNHEY and CDR2 SVGEGT. The ends lost 8 bases at V and 6 bases at J; junction bases unmatched: 16. As DNA, the CDR3 is TGTGCCAGCTGCCGGCGTGGGCGACAGGGGGTCCCCGGGGAGCTGTTTTTT. It translates to CASCRRGRQGVPGELFF.

This clone has a count of ten or more. The chain joins TRBV29-1 to TRBJ2-7, with D hard to call. There are 9 residues in the CDR3. Germline V gene data show CDR1 as SQVTM and CDR2 as ANQGSEA. CDR3 sequence reads: CRVGHEQYF. The CDR3 DNA follows: TGCAGGGTCGGGCACGAGCAGTACTTC.

As to this clone: This sample also contains other DNA sequences that code for the same CDR3. The chain has TRBV11-2 and TRBJ2-7; 11 positions match TRBD2. V dropped 4 bases and J dropped 0; count of bases not matched to a gene: 14. The CDR3 loop spans 19 amino acids. Germline V gene lookup returns CDR1 SGHAT and CDR2 FQNNGV. As DNA, the CDR3 is TGTGCCAGCAGCTCTTCTCCTGGACTAGCGGGTGCCGACTCCTACGAGCAGTACTTC. Translating gives CASSSSPGLAGADSYEQYF.

The gene calls are TRBV7-2 and TRBJ1-6; no reliable D call. The CDR3 is 15 amino acids. V was trimmed by 1 base and J by 13 bases, leaving 17 bases between them. CDR1 and CDR2 from the germline V gene are SGHTA and FQGNSA. In nucleotides, the CDR3 is TGTGCCAGCAGCTTAGTCGTACAGAGCCTAGGGCCCCTCCACTTT. Its protein product is CASSLVVQSLGPLHF.

This clone turned up a few times. Germline is not matched at one junction end, which may reflect a read error. The rearrangement uses TRBV19 and TRBJ1-1; 9 nucleotides agree with TRBD1. This CDR3 is built from 14 residues. The germline V gene encodes CDR1 LNHDA and CDR2 SQIVND (reference sequence). The CDR3 here is CSSSPGTGNTESFF. CDR3 bases: TGTTCCAGTAGTCCCGGGACAGGGAACACTGAATCTTTCTTT.

This clone has a single count. Its ends do not fully match the called genes, so a read error is possible. Other DNA sequences of this sample code for an identical CDR3. The chain joins TRBV20-1 to TRBJ2-5; 9 bases map to TRBD1. The CDR3 extends over 15 amino acids. The germline V gene encodes CDR1 DFQATT and CDR2 SNEGSKA (reference sequence). As DNA, the CDR3 is TGCAGTGCTACTTCACCGGGACAGGGTATAGAGACCCAGTATTTC. Its protein is CSATSPGQGIETQYF.

In its sample, this clone was seen many times. This chain joins TRBV10-3 and TRBJ1-6; maybe TRBD1 (6 bases). Germline CDR1 ENHRY, CDR2 SYGVKD. The ends were cut back, 3 bases at V and 5 bases at J, with 17 bases in the middle. CDR3 length: 17 residues. In DNA form, the CDR3 reads TGTGCCATCAGTGACGGGGGGGGGCAGGGACATAATTCACCCCTCCACTTT. Translation gives CAISDGGGQGHNSPLHF.

This clone has a count of ten or more. The chain links TRBV20-1 to TRBJ1-6; D unresolved. The CDR3 consists of 16 residues. Trimming removed 1 base from V and 6 bases from J, with 16 bases in between. Germline CDR1 is DFQATT and CDR2 is SNEGSKA (reference sequence). CDR3 in amino acids: CSARVGRRSLNSPLHF. The CDR3, as DNA: TGCAGTGCTAGAGTAGGCAGGAGGTCGCTTAATTCACCCCTCCACTTT.

The CDR3 nucleotides are TGTGCCAGCTCACCATGGACATCAAACCCACCTGAAGCTTTCTTT. Encoded protein: CASSPWTSNPPEAFF. The gene calls are TRBV18 and TRBJ1-1; D is perhaps TRBD1 (5 bases). The CDR3 extends over 15 amino acids. The ends were cut back, 2 bases at V and 6 bases at J, with 16 bases in the middle. Germline V gene lookup returns CDR1 KGHSH and CDR2 LQKENI. Based on the CDR3 plus reference TRBV18 and TRBJ1-1, the full variable domain is NAGVMQNPRHLVRRRGQEARLRCSPMKGHSHVYWYRQLPEEGLKFMVYLQKENIIDESGMPKERFSAEFPKEGPSILRIQQVVRGDSAAYFCASSPWTSNPPEAFFGQGTRLTVV.

The sample holds many counts of this clone. The chain employs TRBV28 and TRBJ1-5; D possibly corresponds to TRBD1 (6 bases). Germline CDR1 is MDHEN and CDR2 is SYDVKM. This CDR3 has 14 residues. Trimming removed 8 bases from V and 6 bases from J, with 17 bases in between. CDR3 sequence reads: CASVTGRFVQPQHF. CDR3 nucleotide sequence: TGTGCCAGCGTGACAGGCAGGTTCGTTCAGCCCCAGCATTTT.

In this sample, this clone turned up many times. The V call is TRBV5-1, the J call TRBJ2-3; the match to TRBD2 covers 11 bases. CDR1 and CDR2 (germline): SGHRS, YFSETQ. The V gene end was trimmed by 0 bases and the J gene end by 8 bases; junction bases not matched to a gene: 11. The CDR3 has 17 amino acids. The CDR3 here is CASSLDVSGGALGTQYF. For the CDR3, the DNA is TGCGCCAGCAGCTTGGACGTTAGCGGGGGGGCCCTGGGTACGCAGTATTTT.

The sample holds many counts of this clone. This sequence joins TRBV29-1 and TRBJ2-1; 7 nucleotides line up with TRBD2. CDR1 is SQVTM, CDR2 ANQGSEA, per germline. The ends lost 0 bases at V and 6 bases at J; junction bases unmatched: 8. The CDR3 length is 15 residues. The CDR3 DNA reads as TGCAGCGTTGAAGATCTCCGGACTAGGGGCAATGAGCAGTTCTTC. This encodes CSVEDLRTRGNEQFF.

This clone was counted ten times or more. The chain employs TRBV28 and TRBJ1-2, with 10 bases matching TRBD1. CDR1 is MDHEN and CDR2 is SYDVKM in the germline V gene. V lost 6 bases, J lost 4 bases, and 5 bases stayed unmatched. This CDR3 comprises 14 residues. DNA for the CDR3: TGTGCCAGCAGCCCGGGACAGGGGTCCTATGGCTACACCTTC. It encodes CASSPGQGSYGYTF.

As to this clone: A much bigger clone sits one base away, suggesting this may be a read error. The gene calls are TRBV10-2 and TRBJ2-5, with D hard to call. The CDR3 extends over 12 amino acids. Germline values: CDR1 WSHSY, CDR2 SAAADI. V shed 6 bases and J shed 6 bases, with 11 bases lying between them. The CDR3 loop is CASSWGTKTQYF. Here the CDR3 DNA reads TGCGCCAGCAGCTGGGGAACTAAGACCCAGTACTTC.

This clone showed up just a few times. The chain combines TRBV28 with TRBJ2-7, with D possibly TRBD1 on 6 matching bases. Trimming took off 4 bases at V and 3 bases at J, with 13 bases between the two ends. Looked up from germline, CDR1 is MDHEN and CDR2 is SYDVKM. The CDR3 loop spans 14 amino acids. The CDR3 here is CASSSPGQIYEQYF. The CDR3 nucleotides read TGTGCCAGCAGTTCGCCCGGACAGATCTACGAGCAGTACTTC.

This clone appeared many times. The chain recombines TRBV3-1 with TRBJ1-1; D remains unclear. Per germline, CDR1 LGHDT and CDR2 YNNKEL (reference sequence). CDR3 length equals 13 residues. The V end lost 4 bases, the J end lost 8 bases, and 14 bases lay between the germline ends. CDR3 sequence: CASSRRLNWEAFF. The CDR3 region has the DNA TGTGCCAGCAGCCGACGCCTGAACTGGGAAGCTTTCTTT.

To note about this clone: This may come from a read error, since a much larger clone is one base off. The CDR3 DNA follows: TGCAGTGCTAATGGGTGGGGTACTGCAACTAATGAAAAACTGTTTTTT. Translation: CSANGWGTATNEKLFF. The rearrangement links TRBV20-1 to TRBJ1-4, with D unresolved. The length of the CDR3 is 16 residues. V was cut by 4 bases and J by 0 bases, with 15 bases left in between. Germline loops: CDR1 DFQATT, CDR2 SNEGSKA (reference sequence).

This clone was observed many times. The chain links TRBV11-3 to TRBJ1-6; D possibly corresponds to TRBD1 (5 bases). The CDR3 is 13 residues long. Germline CDR1 reads SGHNT; CDR2 reads YENEEA. The V end lost 2 bases, the J end lost 7 bases, and 6 bases lay between the germline ends. The CDR3 sequence is CASSLRGNSPLHF. In DNA form, the CDR3 reads TGTGCCAGCAGCTTAAGGGGAAATTCACCCCTCCACTTT.

About this clone: Just one base apart from a much larger clone, this may be a read error. This sample includes further DNA sequences coding for the same CDR3. The CDR3 DNA reads TGTGCCAGCAGCCCGGGGCCAACCAGGCGGGCTAACTATGGCTACACCTTC. Protein sequence: CASSPGPTRRANYGYTF. The rearrangement links TRBV4-2 to TRBJ1-2; the D gene is possibly TRBD1 (5 bases). Germline CDR1 and CDR2: LGHNA and YNFKEQ. The CDR3 extends over 17 amino acids. V lost 4 bases and J lost 0, with 18 bases in between.

This clone has only a few counts. A much larger clonotype is one base distant, so this may be a read error. CDR3 amino acids: CASSARSGWGTDTQYF. CDR3 DNA: TGCGCCAGCAGCGCCCGTAGCGGGTGGGGCACAGATACGCAGTATTTT. The rearrangement joins TRBV5-1 to TRBJ2-3; TRBD2 matches 7 bases. The CDR3 length is 16 residues. Germline V gene data show CDR1 as SGHRS and CDR2 as YFSETQ. V trimming: 4 bases; J trimming: 1 base; junction bases outside the gene matches: 9.

In regard to this clone: A much bigger clone sits one base away, suggesting this may be a read error. The V gene is TRBV5-6, the J gene TRBJ1-5, with unresolved D. Germline V gives CDR1 SGHDT, CDR2 YYEEEE. The CDR3 consists of 14 residues. The CDR3 region is CASSSGSQNQPKHF. CDR3 bases: TGTGCCAGCAGCTCTGGGAGCCAAAATCAGCCCAAGCATTTT. Drawing the rest from reference TRBV5-6 and TRBJ1-5, the complete variable domain is DAGVTQSPTHLIKTRGQQVTLRCSPKSGHDTVSWYQQALGQGPQFIFQYYEEEERQRGNFPDRFSGHQFPNYSSELNVNALLLGDSALYLCASSSGSQNQPKHFGDGTRLSIL.

This clone appeared a few times. This chain joins TRBV6-1 and TRBJ2-7; 9 nucleotides match TRBD2. There are 16 residues in the CDR3. J lost 2 bases, V lost 5 bases, and 10 bases had no gene match. Germline V gene data show CDR1 as MNHNS and CDR2 as SASEGT. Here the CDR3 reads CASSPLIAGVPYEQYF. The CDR3, as DNA: TGTGCCAGCAGTCCTCTAATAGCGGGAGTTCCCTACGAGCAGTACTTC.

Many counts were recorded for this clone. The chain employs TRBV6-1 and TRBJ1-2, with TRBD1 matching 9 bases. Germline CDR1 is MNHNS and CDR2 is SASEGT. J lost 8 bases, V lost 7 bases, and 11 bases had no gene match. CDR3 length: 14 amino acids. CDR3 coding DNA: TGTGCCAGCACCGGGGACAGGGCATCAGGAGGCTACACCTTC. Translation gives CASTGDRASGGYTF.

This clone appeared many times. The V call is TRBV2, the J call TRBJ2-3, with TRBD2 matching 10 bases. Germline CDR1 is SNHLY and CDR2 is FYNNEI. The CDR3 is made up of 15 amino acids. V shed 5 bases and J 0 bases; nucleotides not matched to a gene: 2. CDR3 amino acids: CASSRLAGSTDTQYF. CDR3 in DNA: TGTGCCAGCAGTCGACTAGCGGGTAGCACAGATACGCAGTATTTT. Combining the CDR3 with reference TRBV2 and TRBJ2-3 gives the whole variable domain EPEVTQTPSHQVTQMGQEVILRCVPISNHLYFYWYRQILGQKVEFLVSFYNNEISEKSEIFDDQFSVERPDGSNFTLKIRSTKLEDSAMYFCASSRLAGSTDTQYFGPGTRLTVL.

In this sample, this clone turned up a few times. The chain has TRBV14 and TRBJ2-5; D is tentatively TRBD1 or TRBD2 (5 bases each). Per the germline V gene, CDR1 is SGHDN and CDR2 is FVKESK. This CDR3 region has 12 residues. Trimming took off 0 bases at V and 9 bases at J, with 8 bases between the two ends. CDR3 sequence (DNA): TGTGCCAGCAGCCAAGATCTGGGGGCCCAGTACTTC. Encoded protein: CASSQDLGAQYF.

At least ten counts were recorded for this clone. The chain uses TRBV19 and TRBJ1-5, with D unresolved. Trimming stripped 8 bases from V and 5 bases from J, with 16 bases between. Per the germline V gene, CDR1 is LNHDA and CDR2 is SQIVND (reference sequence). The CDR3 runs to 14 residues. CDR3 coding DNA: TGTGCCAGTTCGGTGCGGGTAGTTTATCAGCCCCAGCATTTT. This encodes CASSVRVVYQPQHF. The complete variable domain, with remaining parts taken from reference TRBV19 and TRBJ1-5, reads DGGITQSPKYLFRKEGQNVTLSCEQNLNHDAMYWYRQDPGQGLRLIYYSQIVNDFQKGDIAEGYSVSREKKESFPLTVTSAQKNPTAFYLCASSVRVVYQPQHFGDGTRLSIL.